This is a list of T cell receptor beta chains from one sample in a study of blood T cell repertoires in COVID-19. Profiled with immunoSEQ multiplex PCR; TCRdb holds only in-frame clones, not every one. The data show under 150,000 clones, 76% seen once. The sequenced material came from peripheral blood. The source of these receptors is a woman of 80 years or more with active or convalescent COVID-19. Both conserved end residues are part of each CDR3. D genes are given only for firm matches.

TRBV7-2	TRBJ2-5	TRBD2	CASSRTSGGQETQYF	TGTGCCAGCAGCCGGACTAGCGGGGGCCAAGAGACCCAGTACTTC
TRBV4-3	TRBJ1-1	-	CASSQVSGGLLGTEAFF	TGCGCCAGCAGCCAAGTATCGGGGGGTCTTTTGGGCACTGAAGCTTTCTTT
TRBV6-4	TRBJ1-6	-	CASSDGEGSPLHF	TGTGCCAGCAGTGACGGCGAGGGTTCACCCCTCCACTTT
TRBV19	TRBJ1-1	-	CASSIDHGRGEAFF	TGTGCCAGTAGTATCGATCACGGACGGGGTGAAGCTTTCTTT
TRBV6-2/TRBV6-3	TRBJ2-3	-	CASSWTVDTQYF	TGTGCCAGCAGTTGGACTGTGGATACGCAGTATTTT
TRBV6-6	TRBJ2-7	TRBD1	CASSRGQGLYEQYF	TGTGCCAGCAGCCGGGGACAGGGCCTCTACGAGCAGTACTTC
TRBV2	TRBJ1-3	-	CASSVEVGGNTIYF	TGTGCCAGCAGTGTCGAGGTTGGTGGAAACACCATATATTTT
TRBV25-1	TRBJ1-5	-	CASSDMQGQGQPQHF	TGTGCCAGCAGTGACATGCAGGGCCAAGGCCAGCCCCAGCATTTT
TRBV10-2	TRBJ1-1	-	CASSETRQQNTEAFF	TGCGCCAGCAGTGAGACTCGACAACAGAACACTGAAGCTTTCTTT
TRBV1	TRBJ2-1	-	CTSSQGSTGNEQFF	TGCACCAGCAGCCAGGGGAGTACTGGGAATGAGCAGTTCTTC
TRBV30	TRBJ1-1	-	CAWSVNIDTEAFF	TGTGCCTGGAGTGTAAACATCGACACTGAAGCTTTCTTT
TRBV5-1	TRBJ1-2	TRBD1	CASSLATGGVNYGYTF	TGCGCCAGCAGCTTGGCCACAGGGGGCGTTAACTATGGCTACACCTTC